This T cell receptor beta chain was observed in a study of T cell responses to AZD1222 COVID-19 vaccine (dated by TCRdb to the early 2020s). Describing the broader study: AZD1222 recipients given second doses at about 4 weeks or at about 12 weeks were pooled, since spike-specific TCR depth and breadth were not found to differ between the two schedules. A total of more than 230 trial participants underwent TCR sequencing, of whom nearly 210 received two doses of AZD1222 and about 25 received two doses of the MenACWY control vaccine. Trial participants were enrolled by age into 18-55, 56-69 and 70-plus year subgroups, with roughly 160, 29 and 62 TCR-sequenced participants respectively.

The sample's time point label, decoded: baseline before first vaccination. The vaccinee samples were drawn from two UK trials, COV001 and COV002, one of which was a single-blind randomized controlled phase 2/3 trial testing AZD1222 (ChAdOx1 nCoV-19) in healthy adults. For TCRbeta chain sequencing, PBMC samples from trial participants were taken at day 0 and at day 28 after the second dose. For this clone: Its recognized antigen is unknown. No much larger clone exists at a distance of one base, and base qualities are not known.

According to the germline V gene (reference sequence), CDR1 reads SGHAT and CDR2 reads FQDESV. V is pared back by 3 bases and J by 1 base, with 15 bases lying between the germline termini. Its CDR3 holds 16 amino acids, cysteine through phenylalanine. Only the CDR3 DNA is retained, 48 bases long and in frame from the first base. General conclusions and limits of the study: After two AZD1222 doses, both the breadth and the depth of spike-specific TCRs were significantly higher than at day 0 and than in MenACWY recipients. Participants were mostly white British and included more females than males, and it was suggested by the authors that clonal diversity may have been underestimated. Vaccine-associated CD4 TCRs spanned the whole spike protein, with dominant responses in regions 160-218 and 743-854. In the small 56-69-year group, the increase in depth fell short of significance, most likely because of low power. Because no day 14 peak-response samples were available, the repertoires could be characterized only after the peak T cell response. Only six or seven AZD1222 recipients were SARS-CoV-2 seropositive at baseline, limiting conclusions about previously exposed vaccinees. Nearly half of unique spike-specific TCRs reportedly recognized epitopes outside regions mutated in the B.1.351 and B.1.1.7 variants.

The CDR3 regions of human TCRbeta chains were analyzed by immunosequencing. From the authors' description of their analysis: TCRs in the repertoires were matched against a reference library of SARS-CoV-2-specific TCRs that had been generated with the MIRA antigen-specificity platform. Breadth was defined as the fraction of unique TCRs that were SARS-CoV-2-associated. Depth was defined as the fraction of total T cells that were SARS-CoV-2-associated. Each spike-specific TCR was assigned to its reactive spike region and to a CD4 or CD8 class using the MIRA data. Log10-transformed breadth and depth values were compared by one-way ANOVA with Sidak's multiple comparisons tests. Here the immuneACCESS table is served through TCRdb, limited to in-frame sequences with V and J called. Missing clones are a known gap in these copies; in checked studies unresolved V genes cover under half, and the rest lacks a known reason. D and trimming come from the DNA, and the V and J calls and clone size come from that table. The sample profile shows some 120,000 clones; roughly nine tenths of them were found once. Less than 30% of the sample goes to the ten largest clones.

This sequence originates from an adult in good health. Material: peripheral blood, obtained on day 0 of AZD1222 vaccination. The chain links TRBV11-1 with TRBJ1-1; D gene: possibly TRBD1, on 5 matching bases. The base sequence is TGTGCCAGCAGCTTCCGGCAGGGAGTAGGGAACACTGAAGCTTTCTTT. Translated, this gives CASSFRQGVGNTEAFF.